This TCR beta chain was documented in a study of Ad26.COV2.S vaccination and SARS-CoV-2 variants. General study findings and limits: Overall T cell responses may have been underestimated by the analyses of TCR breadth and depth. Recipients of either vaccine or placebo displayed similar breadth of non-spike TCRs.

As concerns this clone: Its antigen is still unknown.

Per germline, CDR1 MNHEY and CDR2 SVGEGT. The CDR3 extends over 17 amino acids. The trim removed 5 bases at V and 5 bases at J, leaving 14 bases unmatched. This table comes from immunoSEQ multiplex PCR, and its TCRdb copy is limited to in-frame clones, with some not included. Seen here are 440,000 or so clones, 90% observed once, and the top ten hold approximately 4.3%. The treatment is: around 19 received Ad26.COV2.S at low or high dose, single or two shots; roughly five received placebo; per-sample allocation not given. Specimen acquisition occurred on day 63 following the initial vaccine or placebo injection. Vaccine was an Ad26 vector expressing Wuhan-strain SARS-CoV-2 spike.

V usage is TRBV6-2 or TRBV6-3 and J usage is TRBJ1-4, with 7 bases that match TRBD1. The clonotype was recovered from a person between 18 and 60 years old who received the Ad26.COV2.S COVID-19 vaccine or a placebo. The sample here was peripheral blood, taken in a trial of Ad26.COV2.S vaccine versus placebo. This chain's CDR3 is CASSPDRAPTTNEKLFF. In DNA form, the CDR3 reads TGTGCCAGCAGTCCCGACAGGGCGCCCACTACGAATGAAAAACTGTTTTTT.